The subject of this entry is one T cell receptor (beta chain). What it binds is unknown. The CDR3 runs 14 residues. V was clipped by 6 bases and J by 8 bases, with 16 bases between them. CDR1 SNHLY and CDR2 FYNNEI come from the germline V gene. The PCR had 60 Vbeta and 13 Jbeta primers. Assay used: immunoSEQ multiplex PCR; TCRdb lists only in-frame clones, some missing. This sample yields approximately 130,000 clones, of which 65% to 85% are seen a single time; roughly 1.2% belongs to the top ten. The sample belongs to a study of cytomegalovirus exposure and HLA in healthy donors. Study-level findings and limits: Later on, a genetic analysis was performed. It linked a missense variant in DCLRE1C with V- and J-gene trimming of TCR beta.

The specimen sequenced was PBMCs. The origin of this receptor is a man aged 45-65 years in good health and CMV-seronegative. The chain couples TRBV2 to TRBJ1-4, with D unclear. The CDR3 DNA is TGTGCCAGCAGCGGGCCTTCCCGGGGAGAAAAACTGTTTTTT. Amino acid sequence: CASSGPSRGEKLFF.